The present TCR beta chain was sequenced within a study of technical replicates of blood from a few donors. This clone was detected once. Clones were read by immunoSEQ multiplex PCR, and TCRdb kept only the in-frame ones, dropping some. This sample has some 47,000 clones, with approximately 90% found just once. The specimen sequenced was PBMCs. The receptor was derived from a human donor in good health. Some clones in this sample may be carry-over from other donors' samples.

The DNA of the CDR3 is TGCGCCAGCAGCCAAGGGGGCGCGGGCTACACCTTC. Translation gives CASSQGGAGYTF. The chain is built from TRBV4-1 and TRBJ1-2, with a weak D call TRBD1 (5 bases). Trimming removed 1 base from V and 8 bases from J, with 8 bases in between. The CDR3 totals 12 residues. Germline CDR1 reads MGHRA; CDR2 reads YSYEKL.